This entry is about one T cell receptor beta chain. There is no known antigen for this receptor. Nothing much larger sits one base from this clone, and base qualities are not available. These data come from a study of blood T cell repertoires in COVID-19 (dated by TCRdb to the early 2020s). A note on the overall study: Collaborator samples came from the United States, Italy and Spain and covered acute and convalescent phases of COVID-19. The prospective study material was composed of cDNA or gDNA derived from T cells, B-cell-depleted T cells, or PBMCs. The dataset comprised deeply sampled blood TCRbeta repertoires from subjects exposed to, actively infected with, or recovered from COVID-19. The repertoires were made available in a free public database intended to serve as a resource for research on the immune response to SARS-CoV-2. The samples were drawn from two sources: the first 160 participants of the ongoing ImmuneRACE study, and 1,000 to 1,500 subjects contributed by 6 global collaborators. The sample metadata nearly always contained a de-identified subject ID, COVID-19 status, age in years and sex. HLA class I and class II types, where available, came from metadata supplied by the sample provider rather than from assay-based typing.

CDR1 and CDR2 are drawn from the germline V gene: SGHRS, YFSETQ. From the cysteine up to the phenylalanine, the CDR3 has a length of 14 residues. The retained sequence is limited to the CDR3, 42 bases, with the frame set at the first base. V loses 0 bases of germline sequence and J loses 2 bases, and the interval between the two ends is 8 bases. Collaborating institutions collected whole blood in K2EDTA tubes following their own protocols. For TCRbeta analysis, collaborators shipped samples as frozen whole blood, isolated PBMCs, or DNA extracted from either of those sample types. TCRbeta CDR3 regions were amplified from genomic DNA using the immunoSEQ Assay, a bias-controlled multiplex PCR. The source study handled its data this way. Nucleated cell counts per sample were estimated from amplification of reference gene primers within the assay. To quantify the absolute abundance of each unique TCRbeta CDR3 rearrangement, sequence reads were collapsed and filtered. For each sample, productive Simpson clonality was calculated by taking the square root of Simpson's diversity index across productive rearrangements. In TCRdb, the immuneACCESS table is reduced to in-frame sequences with V and J assigned. These tables do not hold every clone; where another copy was compared, an unresolved V gene accounts for under half, and the others remain unexplained. The V and J calls and clone size come from that table; D and trimming were worked out from the DNA. Across this sample there are about 250,000 clones, with about four fifths seen only once. The top ten hold 8.9% of the sample.

Study-level results and caveats: Clinical and demographic metadata were provided uncurated, with the amount varying by source and participant.

The rearrangement combines TRBV5-1 with TRBJ1-1, with an unclear D gene assignment. Sequencing was done on a sample of peripheral blood. The TCR comes from a man at least 80 years old with acute or convalescent COVID-19. The CDR3 loop reads CASSLAVFNTEAFF. The sequenced DNA is TGCGCCAGCAGCTTGGCCGTCTTCAACACTGAAGCTTTCTTT.